This passage covers 21 T cell receptor beta chains from one sample sequenced in a study of CD8+CD57+ T cells in acquired aplastic anemia. CDR3 and TCR beta VDJ profiling relied on genomic DNA as the template. TCRdb re-analysed the reads in MiXCR, keeping a single row per CDR3 protein. Of more than 150,000 distinct CDR3 sequences listed, around 48% were seen once; the top ten hold 1.8%. Patients picked for sequencing had shown CD8+CD57+ cell expansion detected by flow cytometry. Sequenced sample: sorted CD4+, CD8+, or CD8+CD57+ T cells (not recorded which) from PBMCs. These receptors came from a human donor with aplastic anemia.

A word on this clonotype: The junction does not match germline at one end; this may be a read error. This sequence joins TRBV5-1 and TRBJ1-6; no definite D call. Germline CDR1 and CDR2: SGHRS and YFSETQ. The length of the CDR3 is 15 residues. CDR3 sequence: CASSLDGGLRSPPHF. CDR3 sequence (DNA): TGCGCCAGCAGCTTGGACGGCGGCCTGAGGTCACCCCCCCACTTT.

Many counts were recorded for this clonotype. The J gene is TRBJ1-1, the V gene TRBV7-2, with a tentative D call TRBD1 (6 bases). In germline, CDR1 is SGHTA, CDR2 FQGNSA. V dropped 5 bases and J dropped 4 bases, with 20 bases sitting between them. The CDR3 totals 16 residues. The CDR3 nucleotides are TGTGCCAGCAGCGGGGGGGACATTAGAGGGTCCACTGAAGCTTTCTTT. The encoded protein is CASSGGDIRGSTEAFF.

The table lists this clonotype with many counts. The junction does not match germline at one end; this may be a read error. The J gene is TRBJ2-7, the V gene TRBV5-4, with 8 bases matching TRBD2. The CDR3 is 12 residues long. Germline V gene sequence: CDR1 SGHNT, CDR2 YYREEE (reference sequence). The CDR3 sequence is CASSLYPGLDVF. The CDR3 region has the DNA TGTGCCAGCAGCTTATACCCGGGACTAGACGTCTTC.

The rearrangement links TRBV19 to TRBJ1-1; a possible D gene is TRBD1 (5 bases). This CDR3 comprises 14 residues. CDR1 is LNHDA and CDR2 is SQIVND in the germline V gene (reference sequence). With 5 bases removed from V and 3 bases from J, the gap between germline ends came to 13 bases. CDR3 nucleotides: TGTGCCAGTAGTGCGGGACCTTCTTACACTGAAGCTTTCTTT. Translated: CASSAGPSYTEAFF.

This clonotype was seen ten or more times. The V and J genes are TRBV30 and TRBJ2-7; 8 bases align to TRBD2. The length of the CDR3 is 14 residues. Losses at the gene ends were 6 bases for V and 4 bases for J; bases not matched to a gene: 11. CDR1 GTSNPN and CDR2 SVGIG come from the germline V gene (reference sequence). The CDR3 nucleotides are TGTGCCTGTTTGCGAAGCGGGGGCAAATACGAGCAGTACTTC. As protein: CACLRSGGKYEQYF.

The J gene is TRBJ2-7, the V gene TRBV2, with D possibly matching TRBD2 (6 bases). The CDR3 length is 14 residues. V was cut by 5 bases and J by 2 bases, with 13 bases left in between. Germline V gene sequence: CDR1 SNHLY, CDR2 FYNNEI. The chain's CDR3 is CASSYSGGTYEQYF. The CDR3 DNA sequence: TGTGCCAGCAGTTATTCCGGGGGAACCTACGAGCAGTACTTC.

CDR3 sequence: CSVEGTSLSYNEQFF. The CDR3 region has the DNA TGCAGCGTTGAAGGAACTAGCCTCTCCTACAATGAGCAGTTCTTC. V is TRBV29-1 and J is TRBJ2-1; a weak D match, TRBD2 (6 bases). Germline CDR1 is SQVTM and CDR2 is ANQGSEA. The V and J ends lost 1 base and 0 bases respectively, with 10 bases between them. This CDR3 region has 15 residues.

The V gene is TRBV7-7, the J gene TRBJ2-7; a possible D gene is TRBD1 (6 bases). Trimming removed 1 base at V and 4 bases at J, with 14 bases between. Germline V gene sequence: CDR1 SSHAT, CDR2 FNYEAQ (reference sequence). The CDR3 totals 15 residues. The CDR3 reads CASSLGPGVVYEQYF. DNA for the CDR3: TGTGCCAGCAGCTTAGGGCCAGGGGTCGTATACGAGCAGTACTTC. The full variable domain, in which reference TRBV7-7 and TRBJ2-7 provide the parts outside the CDR3, is GAGVSQSPRYKVTKRGQDVTLRCDPISSHATLYWYQQALGQGPEFLTYFNYEAQPDKSGLPSDRFSAERPEGSISTLTIQRTEQRDSAMYRCASSLGPGVVYEQYFGPGTRLTVT.

This chain links TRBV29-1 with TRBJ2-5, with 11 bases fitting TRBD2. With 5 bases clipped from V and 2 bases from J, the junction kept 4 bases outside the gene matches. CDR1 is SQVTM, CDR2 ANQGSEA, per germline. The length of the CDR3 is 14 residues. This chain's CDR3 is CSVLVAGGQETQYF. DNA of the CDR3: TGCAGCGTTCTAGTAGCGGGAGGGCAAGAGACCCAGTACTTC.

The V call is TRBV29-1, the J call TRBJ2-3; D is possibly TRBD1 (5 bases). The better agreement between TRBJ1-5 and the DNA end casts doubt on the J call. The length of the CDR3 is 16 residues. From germline, CDR1 is SQVTM and CDR2 ANQGSEA. The CDR3 sequence: CSGAGTSGGSTDTQHF. In DNA form, the CDR3 reads TGCAGCGGAGCCGGGACTAGCGGGGGTAGCACAGATACGCAGCATTTT.

This clonotype was detected ten times or more. V usage is TRBV5-4 and J usage is TRBJ1-1; D remains unclear. CDR3 length: 13 residues. Germline-derived CDR1 and CDR2 are SGHNT and YYREEE (reference sequence). V was cut by 2 bases and J by 5 bases, with 10 bases left in between. CDR3 nucleotides: TGTGCCAGCAGCTTCCAAGGGAGGACTGAAGCTTTCTTT. As protein: CASSFQGRTEAFF.

This clonotype was seen at least ten times. The chain is built from TRBV4-2 and TRBJ2-1; 9 bases fit TRBD2. Trimming took 0 bases from V and 3 from J; bases not matched to a gene: 6. This CDR3 has 17 amino acids. Germline assignment: CDR1 LGHNA and CDR2 YNFKEQ. CDR3 nucleotides: TGTGCCAGCAGCCAAGAACGAGGACTAGCGTTCTACAATGAGCAGTTCTTC. It translates to CASSQERGLAFYNEQFF.

This clonotype was detected ten times or more. The genes are TRBV19 and TRBJ1-1; D is uncertain. V lost 4 bases, J lost 0 bases, and 12 bases lay in between. This CDR3 has 15 residues. CDR1 LNHDA and CDR2 SQIVND come from the germline V gene (reference sequence). CDR3 in amino acids: CASSTSDTMNTEAFF. For the CDR3, the DNA is TGTGCCAGTAGTACCTCTGACACCATGAACACTGAAGCTTTCTTT. The variable domain in full, with the rest retrieved from reference TRBV19 and TRBJ1-1, is DGGITQSPKYLFRKEGQNVTLSCEQNLNHDAMYWYRQDPGQGLRLIYYSQIVNDFQKGDIAEGYSVSREKKESFPLTVTSAQKNPTAFYLCASSTSDTMNTEAFFGQGTRLTVV.

The rearrangement links TRBV18 to TRBJ1-1; D is undetermined. The V gene lost 3 bases and the J gene lost 0 bases, with 5 bases spanning the gap. Germline V gene data show CDR1 as KGHSH and CDR2 as LQKENI. This CDR3 has 13 residues. The CDR3 DNA is TGTGCCAGCTCACCGAAGTTGAACACTGAAGCTTTCTTT. Its protein product is CASSPKLNTEAFF.

This clonotype was seen repeatedly, ten times or more. Sequence at one end of the junction differs from germline and may be a read error. The chain joins TRBV20-1 to TRBJ1-2; 8 bases map to TRBD1. Looked up from germline, CDR1 is DFQATT and CDR2 is SNEGSKA (reference sequence). CDR3 size: 14 residues. The CDR3: CRANEQGAGYGYTF. The CDR3 DNA reads TGCAGGGCTAACGAGCAGGGGGCAGGCTATGGCTACACCTTC.

This clonotype was recorded many times. The J gene is TRBJ1-4, the V gene TRBV7-9; D possibly corresponds to TRBD1 (5 bases). Trimming removed 10 bases from V and 8 bases from J, with 23 bases in between. The CDR3 extends over 15 amino acids. Per the germline V gene, CDR1 is SEHNR and CDR2 is FQNEAQ (reference sequence). In nucleotides, the CDR3 is TGTGCCACCGCGCCCAGGGAAGGAGGCAAGGAAAAACTGTTTTTT. Its protein product is CATAPREGGKEKLFF.

The chain is built from TRBV19 and TRBJ2-7; 7 positions agree with TRBD1. This CDR3 contains 14 residues. The trim removed 3 bases at V and 1 base at J, leaving 3 bases unmatched. The germline V gene has CDR1 LNHDA and CDR2 SQIVND (reference sequence). The CDR3 DNA reads as TGTGCCAGTAGTATCGGGACAGAATCCTACGAGCAGTACTTC. It yields the protein CASSIGTESYEQYF. The full variable domain, rest sourced from reference TRBV19 and TRBJ2-7, is DGGITQSPKYLFRKEGQNVTLSCEQNLNHDAMYWYRQDPGQGLRLIYYSQIVNDFQKGDIAEGYSVSREKKESFPLTVTSAQKNPTAFYLCASSIGTESYEQYFGPGTRLTVT.

The table lists this clonotype with a count of one. The gene calls are TRBV5-6 and TRBJ2-7; D perhaps matches TRBD1 (5 bases). The CDR3 spans 14 residues. The germline gives CDR1 SGHDT, CDR2 YYEEEE. Trimming pared 2 bases from V and 5 bases from J, leaving 14 bases between. The CDR3 DNA follows: TGTGCCAGCAGCTTTTTTCAGGGTGGCGACGAGCAGTACTTC. Translation: CASSFFQGGDEQYF.

The V call is TRBV10-3, the J call TRBJ2-7; D may correspond to TRBD1 or TRBD2 (5 bases each). Trimming shortened V by 8 bases and J by 3 bases, and 14 bases separated the two germline ends. The CDR3 runs 13 residues. Germline V CDR1 and CDR2: ENHRY, SYGVKD. CDR3 coding DNA: TGTGCCATCCTGGGGACGGAACTCTACGAGCAGTACTTC. Translating gives CAILGTELYEQYF.

This clonotype was observed many times. The rearrangement joins TRBV19 to TRBJ2-1; TRBD2 agrees at 13 bases. The CDR3 extends over 13 amino acids. Germline V gives CDR1 LNHDA, CDR2 SQIVND (reference sequence). V trimming: 1 base; J trimming: 15 bases; junction bases outside the gene matches: 3. CDR3 loop: CASSIGTSGSPFF. In DNA, the CDR3 is TGTGCCAGTAGTATAGGGACTAGCGGGAGTCCGTTCTTC.

For the CDR3, the DNA is TGCAGTGCTCCCAGGGGGGGGCCCGGCAATCAGCCCCAGCATTTT. This sequence encodes CSAPRGGPGNQPQHF. The rearrangement links TRBV20-1 to TRBJ1-5, with TRBD1 matching over 7 bases. The junction had 9 bases not matched to a gene; V was cut back by 5 bases and J by 2 bases. The CDR3 covers 15 residues. The V gene's germline CDR1 is DFQATT and CDR2 SNEGSKA (reference sequence).